These 12 T cell receptor beta chains originate from one sample sequenced in a study. One entry per CDR3 protein, called by TCRdb with MiXCR from the 5' RACE reads. Of tens of thousands of distinct CDR3 sequences in the sample, 25% to 35% were seen once. The sequencing sample was made of tumor-infiltrating memory CD4+ T cells sorted from the breast tumor. The subset is: memory CD4+ T cells, CD4+CD45RO+CD25-. The receptors were sampled from a female donor with breast cancer.

The rearrangement joins TRBV5-1 to TRBJ1-1; possible D gene TRBD1, 5 bases. CDR1 and CDR2 from the germline V gene are SGHRS and YFSETQ. The V end was cut by 2 bases, the J end by 0 bases, with 14 bases between. CDR3 length: 16 amino acids. DNA of the CDR3: TGCGCCAGCAGCTTCGGTTCAGGACACCTGAACACTGAAGCTTTCTTT. It codes for CASSFGSGHLNTEAFF.

The rearrangement uses TRBV7-2 and TRBJ2-5; TRBD2 aligns across 15 bases. This CDR3 has 16 residues. Per the germline V gene, CDR1 is SGHTA and CDR2 is FQGNSA. V trimming: 4 bases; J trimming: 7 bases; junction bases outside the gene matches: 7. In DNA form, the CDR3 reads TGTGCCAGCAGCTCGCGGACTAGCGGGAGGGCTGCGACCCAGTACTTC. Protein: CASSSRTSGRAATQYF.

In its sample, this clonotype was seen a few times. The chain couples TRBV7-3 to TRBJ2-3, with 7 bases lining up with TRBD2. The trim removed 5 bases at V and 7 bases at J, leaving 12 bases unmatched. Germline V gene sequence: CDR1 SGHTA, CDR2 FQGTGA. The length of the CDR3 is 15 residues. The CDR3 region is CASSPEGLPENTQYF. The CDR3 DNA sequence: TGTGCCAGCAGCCCCGAGGGACTACCGGAAAATACGCAGTATTTT.

The rearrangement uses TRBV6-5 and TRBJ2-5, with D unresolved. Germline CDR1 MNHEY, CDR2 SVGAGI. The V end lost 2 bases, the J end lost 5 bases, and 15 bases lay between the germline ends. CDR3 length: 15 amino acids. CDR3 nucleotide sequence: TGTGCCAGCAGTTACGGGCCGACCCCCGGGGAGACCCAGTACTTC. Encoded protein: CASSYGPTPGETQYF.

The chain uses TRBV7-6 and TRBJ1-2; no firm D call. This CDR3 has 13 amino acids. Germline-derived CDR1 and CDR2 are SGHVS and FNYEAQ. V gave up 1 base and J gave up 4 bases, with 7 bases separating them. CDR3 sequence reads: CASSLGLRYGYTF. Here the CDR3 DNA reads TGTGCCAGCAGCTTAGGACTGCGCTATGGCTACACCTTC.

V is TRBV19 and J is TRBJ2-1; possibly TRBD2 for D (7 bases). Trimming removed 5 bases from V and 9 bases from J, with 17 bases in between. This CDR3 has 14 amino acids. CDR1 LNHDA and CDR2 SQIVND come from the germline V gene (reference sequence). The CDR3 DNA sequence: TGTGCCAGTAGTCACAGCAACAGGGAGGGTGAGCAGTTCTTC. This sequence encodes CASSHSNREGEQFF.

V usage is TRBV7-3 and J usage is TRBJ1-1; D might be TRBD1 (5 bases). The CDR3 totals 13 residues. Germline V lookup: CDR1 SGHTA, CDR2 FQGTGA. Trimming removed 0 bases from V and 5 bases from J, with 7 bases in between. CDR3 protein: CASSLTGRTEAFF. The CDR3, as DNA: TGTGCCAGCAGCTTAACGGGGCGGACTGAAGCTTTCTTT.

The sample holds a few counts of this clonotype. The rearrangement uses TRBV6-1 and TRBJ2-7; 10 bases fit TRBD2. The CDR3 contains 14 residues. Germline values: CDR1 MNHNS, CDR2 SASEGT. After removal of 7 bases from V and 3 bases from J, the junction contained 6 bases not matched to a gene. In nucleotides, the CDR3 is TGTGCCAGCACTCATCCTAGCGGGAGCTACGAGCAGTACTTC. It codes for CASTHPSGSYEQYF.

This rearrangement joins TRBV5-1 to TRBJ1-2; D unresolved. Germline V gives CDR1 SGHRS, CDR2 YFSETQ. With 0 bases removed from V and 4 bases from J, the gap between germline ends came to 16 bases. This CDR3 spans 16 amino acids. This CDR3 is CASSLVASRASYGYTF. Here the CDR3 DNA reads TGCGCCAGCAGCTTGGTCGCCAGTCGGGCAAGCTATGGCTACACCTTC.

This clonotype appeared a few times. V is TRBV5-6 and J is TRBJ2-7, with 7 bases matching TRBD1. CDR1 and CDR2 from the germline V gene are SGHDT and YYEEEE. Trimming at V came to 2 bases and at J to 2 bases, leaving 7 bases not matched to a gene. The CDR3 runs to 15 residues. CDR3 sequence: CASSFETGMTYEQYF. In DNA, the CDR3 is TGTGCCAGCAGCTTTGAGACAGGGATGACCTACGAGCAGTACTTC.

This clonotype occurred a few times. V is TRBV5-1 and J is TRBJ1-2, with 8 bases identical to TRBD1. Trimming removed 1 base from V and 6 bases from J; junction bases left unmatched: 8. Germline loops: CDR1 SGHRS, CDR2 YFSETQ. The CDR3 runs to 15 residues. CDR3 coding DNA: TGCGCCAGCAGCTTGTTCACAGGGGGATCCAATGGCTACACCTTC. Translating gives CASSLFTGGSNGYTF.

The chain combines TRBV5-1 with TRBJ2-2; 9 bases match TRBD1. Germline assignment: CDR1 SGHRS and CDR2 YFSETQ. This CDR3 is built from 17 residues. J gave up 2 bases and V 3 bases, and 8 bases lay outside the gene matches. CDR3 DNA sequence: TGCGCCAGCAGCTCCCTTCCGGGACAGGGAAACACCGGGGAGCTGTTTTTT. This codes for CASSSLPGQGNTGELFF.